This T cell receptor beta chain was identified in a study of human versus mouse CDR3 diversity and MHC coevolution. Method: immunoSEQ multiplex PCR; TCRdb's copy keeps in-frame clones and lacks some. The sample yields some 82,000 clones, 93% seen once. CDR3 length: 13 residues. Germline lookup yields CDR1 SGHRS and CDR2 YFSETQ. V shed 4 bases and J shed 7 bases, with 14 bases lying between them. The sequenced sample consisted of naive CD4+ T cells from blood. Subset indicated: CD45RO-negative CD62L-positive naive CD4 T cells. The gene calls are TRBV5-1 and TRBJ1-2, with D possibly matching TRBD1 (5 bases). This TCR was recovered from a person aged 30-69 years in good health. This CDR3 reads CASSPTQGSGYTF. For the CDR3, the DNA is TGCGCCAGCAGCCCAACGCAGGGCTCTGGCTACACCTTC.